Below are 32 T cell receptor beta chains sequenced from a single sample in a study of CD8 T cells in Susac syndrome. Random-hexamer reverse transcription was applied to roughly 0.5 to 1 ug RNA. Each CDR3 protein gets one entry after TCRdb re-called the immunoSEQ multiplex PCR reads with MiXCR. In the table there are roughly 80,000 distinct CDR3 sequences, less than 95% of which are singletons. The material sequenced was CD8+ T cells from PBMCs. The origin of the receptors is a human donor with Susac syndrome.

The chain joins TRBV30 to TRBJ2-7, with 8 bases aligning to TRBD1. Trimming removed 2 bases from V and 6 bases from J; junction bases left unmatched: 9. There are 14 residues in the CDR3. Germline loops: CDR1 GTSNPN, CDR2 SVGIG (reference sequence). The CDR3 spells CAWSLQDRVLEQYF. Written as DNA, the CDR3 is TGTGCCTGGAGTTTGCAGGACAGGGTTCTCGAGCAGTACTTC.

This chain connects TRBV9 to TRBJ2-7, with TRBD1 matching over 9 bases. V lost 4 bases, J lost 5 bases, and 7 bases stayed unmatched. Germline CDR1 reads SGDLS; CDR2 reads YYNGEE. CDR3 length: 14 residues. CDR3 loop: CASSKWDRADEQYF. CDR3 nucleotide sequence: TGTGCCAGCAGCAAATGGGACAGGGCGGACGAGCAGTACTTC.

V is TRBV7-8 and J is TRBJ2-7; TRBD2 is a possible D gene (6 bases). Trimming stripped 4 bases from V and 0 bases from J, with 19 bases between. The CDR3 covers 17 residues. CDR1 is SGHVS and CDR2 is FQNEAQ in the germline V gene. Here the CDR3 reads CASSSMGRTTSSYEQYF. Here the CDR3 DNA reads TGTGCCAGCAGCTCCATGGGACGGACGACTAGCTCCTACGAGCAGTACTTC.

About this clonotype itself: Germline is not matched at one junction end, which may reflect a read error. The CDR3 nucleotides read TGTGCCAGCAGTACAGGGTTTTATGACTACACCTTC. Protein sequence: CASSTGFYDYTF. The V gene is TRBV28, the J gene TRBJ1-2, with D possibly TRBD1 on 6 matching bases. CDR3 size: 12 residues. Germline CDR1 and CDR2: MDHEN and SYDVKM.

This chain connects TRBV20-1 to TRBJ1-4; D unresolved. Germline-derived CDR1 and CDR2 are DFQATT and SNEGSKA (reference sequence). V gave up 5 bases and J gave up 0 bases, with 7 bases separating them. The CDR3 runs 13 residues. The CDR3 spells CSAPIATNEKLFF. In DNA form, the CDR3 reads TGCAGTGCTCCCATTGCAACTAATGAAAAACTGTTTTTT.

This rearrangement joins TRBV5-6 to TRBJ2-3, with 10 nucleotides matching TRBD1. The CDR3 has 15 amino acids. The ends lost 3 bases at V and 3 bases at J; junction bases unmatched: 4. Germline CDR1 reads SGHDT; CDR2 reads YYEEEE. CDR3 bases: TGTGCCAGCAGCTACGGGACAGGGGCAACAGATACGCAGTATTTT. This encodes CASSYGTGATDTQYF.

The CDR3 sequence is CASSPGGSPYEQYF. The CDR3 region has the DNA TGTGCCAGCTCACCAGGAGGGTCCCCCTACGAGCAGTACTTC. The chain joins TRBV18 to TRBJ2-7; a weak D match, TRBD2 (6 bases). This CDR3 spans 14 amino acids. The ends were cut back, 2 bases at V and 2 bases at J, with 10 bases in the middle. The germline V gene encodes CDR1 KGHSH and CDR2 LQKENI.

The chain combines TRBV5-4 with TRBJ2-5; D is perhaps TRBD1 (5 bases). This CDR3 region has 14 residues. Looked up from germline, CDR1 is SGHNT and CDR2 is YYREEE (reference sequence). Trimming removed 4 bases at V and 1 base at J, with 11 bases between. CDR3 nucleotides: TGTGCCAGCAGCGGACACGAAACCCAAGAGACCCAGTACTTC. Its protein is CASSGHETQETQYF.

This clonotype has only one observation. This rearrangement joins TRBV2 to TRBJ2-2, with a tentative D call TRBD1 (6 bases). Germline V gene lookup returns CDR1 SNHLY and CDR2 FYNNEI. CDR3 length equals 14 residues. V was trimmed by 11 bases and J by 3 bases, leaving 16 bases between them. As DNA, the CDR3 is TGTGCCGGAACACAACAGGGAGACACCGGGGAGCTGTTTTTT. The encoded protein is CAGTQQGDTGELFF.

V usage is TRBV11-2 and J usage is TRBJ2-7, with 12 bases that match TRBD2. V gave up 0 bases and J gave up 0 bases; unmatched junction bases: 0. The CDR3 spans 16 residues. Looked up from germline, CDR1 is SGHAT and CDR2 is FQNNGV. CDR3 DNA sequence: TGTGCCAGCAGCTTAGAACTAGCGGGGGGCTCCTACGAGCAGTACTTC. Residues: CASSLELAGGSYEQYF.

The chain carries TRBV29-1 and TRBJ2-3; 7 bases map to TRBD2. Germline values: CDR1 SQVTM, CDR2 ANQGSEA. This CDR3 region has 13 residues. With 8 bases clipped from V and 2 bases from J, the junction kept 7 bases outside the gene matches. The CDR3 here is CSSCGGPTDTQYF. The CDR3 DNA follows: TGCAGCTCCTGCGGGGGACCCACAGATACGCAGTATTTT.

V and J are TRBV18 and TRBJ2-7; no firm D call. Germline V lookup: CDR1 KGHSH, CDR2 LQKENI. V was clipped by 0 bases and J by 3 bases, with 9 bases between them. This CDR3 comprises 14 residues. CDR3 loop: CASSPPRRYYEQYF. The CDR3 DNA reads TGTGCCAGCTCACCACCCCGGCGTTACTACGAGCAGTACTTC.

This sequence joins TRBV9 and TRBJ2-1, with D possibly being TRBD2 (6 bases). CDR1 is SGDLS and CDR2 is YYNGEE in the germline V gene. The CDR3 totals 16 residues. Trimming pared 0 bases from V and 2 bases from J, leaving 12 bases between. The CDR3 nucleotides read TGTGCCAGCAGCGTAGATGGAGGGTTACCCTACAATGAGCAGTTCTTC. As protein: CASSVDGGLPYNEQFF.

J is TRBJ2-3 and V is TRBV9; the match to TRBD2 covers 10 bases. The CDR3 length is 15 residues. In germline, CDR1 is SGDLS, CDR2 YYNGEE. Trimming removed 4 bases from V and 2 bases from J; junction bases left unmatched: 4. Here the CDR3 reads CASSNGLADTDTQYF. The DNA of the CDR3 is TGTGCCAGCAGCAATGGACTAGCGGACACAGATACGCAGTATTTT. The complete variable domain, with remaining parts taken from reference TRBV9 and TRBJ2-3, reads DSGVTQTPKHLITATGQRVTLRCSPRSGDLSVYWYQQSLDQGLQFLIQYYNGEERAKGNILERFSAQQFPDLHSELNLSSLELGDSALYFCASSNGLADTDTQYFGPGTRLTVL.

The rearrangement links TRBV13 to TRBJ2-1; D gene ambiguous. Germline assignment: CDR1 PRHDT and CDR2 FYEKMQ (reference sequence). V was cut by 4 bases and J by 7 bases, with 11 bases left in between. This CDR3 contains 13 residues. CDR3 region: CASSSRPQNEQFF. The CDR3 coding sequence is TGTGCCAGCAGCTCCCGGCCCCAAAATGAGCAGTTCTTC.

DNA for the CDR3: TGTGCCAGCAGCAATTATCCCTACGAGCAGTACTTC. It translates to CASSNYPYEQYF. This chain links TRBV21-1 with TRBJ2-7. TRBV21-1 is annotated as a pseudogene. The CDR3 totals 12 residues.

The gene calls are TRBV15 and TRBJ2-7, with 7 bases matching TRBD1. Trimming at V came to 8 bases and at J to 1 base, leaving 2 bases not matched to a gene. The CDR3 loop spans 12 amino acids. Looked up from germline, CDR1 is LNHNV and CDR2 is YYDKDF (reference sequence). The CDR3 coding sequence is TGTGCCACCGGGGACAGTTCCTACGAGCAGTACTTC. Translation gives CATGDSSYEQYF.

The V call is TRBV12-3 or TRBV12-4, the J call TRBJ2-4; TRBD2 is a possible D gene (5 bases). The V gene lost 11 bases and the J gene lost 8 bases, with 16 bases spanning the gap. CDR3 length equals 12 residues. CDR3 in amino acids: CAATLPLDIQYF. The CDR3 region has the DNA TGTGCCGCAACCCTCCCACTAGACATTCAGTACTTC.

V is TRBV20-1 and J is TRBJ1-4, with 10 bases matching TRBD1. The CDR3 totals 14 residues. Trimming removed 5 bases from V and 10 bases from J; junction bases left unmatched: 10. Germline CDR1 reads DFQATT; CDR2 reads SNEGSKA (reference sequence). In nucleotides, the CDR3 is TGCAGTGCTGAAGCGACAGGGGGCGCCGGAAAACTGTTTTTT. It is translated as CSAEATGGAGKLFF.

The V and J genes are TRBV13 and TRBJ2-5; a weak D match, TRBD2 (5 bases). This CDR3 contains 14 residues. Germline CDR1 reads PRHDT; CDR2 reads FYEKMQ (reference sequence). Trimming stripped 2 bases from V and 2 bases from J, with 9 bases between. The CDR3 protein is CASSLRGSQETQYF. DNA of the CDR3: TGTGCCAGCAGCTTACGGGGTAGTCAAGAGACCCAGTACTTC.

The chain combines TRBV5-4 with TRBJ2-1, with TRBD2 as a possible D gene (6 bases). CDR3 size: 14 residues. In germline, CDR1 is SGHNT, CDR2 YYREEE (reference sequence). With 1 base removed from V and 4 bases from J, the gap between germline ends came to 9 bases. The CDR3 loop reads CASSLPSDYNEQFF. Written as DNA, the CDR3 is TGTGCCAGCAGCTTGCCTAGCGATTACAATGAGCAGTTCTTC.

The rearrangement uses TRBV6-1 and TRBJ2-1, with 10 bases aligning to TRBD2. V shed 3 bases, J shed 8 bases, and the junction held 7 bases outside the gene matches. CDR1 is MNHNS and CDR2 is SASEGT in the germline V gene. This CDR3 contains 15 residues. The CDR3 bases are TGTGCCAGCAGTGAGAGCGGGGGGGCCGCGGATGAGCAGTTCTTC. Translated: CASSESGGAADEQFF.

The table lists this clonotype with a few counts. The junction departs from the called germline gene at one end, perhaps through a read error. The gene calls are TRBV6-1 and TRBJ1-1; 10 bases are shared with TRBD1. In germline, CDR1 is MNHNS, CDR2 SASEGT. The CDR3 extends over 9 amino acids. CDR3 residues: CASGQGVGF. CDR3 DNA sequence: TGTGCCAGCGGACAGGGGGTTGGCTTT.

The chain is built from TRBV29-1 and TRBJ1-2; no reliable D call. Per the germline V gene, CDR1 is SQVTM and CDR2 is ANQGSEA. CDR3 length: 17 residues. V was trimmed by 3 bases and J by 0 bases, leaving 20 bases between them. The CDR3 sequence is CSVESRADLRANYGYTF. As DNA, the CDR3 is TGCAGCGTTGAGAGTAGGGCAGACCTAAGGGCTAACTATGGCTACACCTTC.

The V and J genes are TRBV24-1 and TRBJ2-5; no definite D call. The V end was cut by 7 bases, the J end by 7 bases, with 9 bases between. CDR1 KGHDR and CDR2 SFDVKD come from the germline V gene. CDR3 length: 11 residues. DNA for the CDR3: TGTGCCACCAGCGGATTCGGGACCCAGTACTTC. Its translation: CATSGFGTQYF.

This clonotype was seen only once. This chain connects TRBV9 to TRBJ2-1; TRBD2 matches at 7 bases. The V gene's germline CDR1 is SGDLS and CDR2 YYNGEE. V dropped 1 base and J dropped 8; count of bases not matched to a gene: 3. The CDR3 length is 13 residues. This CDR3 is CASSVQSGDEQFF. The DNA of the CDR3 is TGTGCCAGCAGCGTACAGAGCGGGGATGAGCAGTTCTTC.

This CDR3 reads CSVTGTDLTDTQYF. The CDR3 DNA reads as TGCAGCGTTACCGGGACTGATCTCACAGATACGCAGTATTTT. The chain combines TRBV29-1 with TRBJ2-3; a weak D match, TRBD2 (6 bases). The CDR3 runs to 14 residues. The V and J ends lost 5 bases and 2 bases respectively, with 14 bases between them. Germline V gives CDR1 SQVTM, CDR2 ANQGSEA.

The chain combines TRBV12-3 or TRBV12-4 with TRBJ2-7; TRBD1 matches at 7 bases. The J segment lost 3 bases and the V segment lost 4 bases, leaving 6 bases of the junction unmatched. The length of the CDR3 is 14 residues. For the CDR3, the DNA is TGTGCCAGCAGTTCCCGGGACAGCAACTACGAGCAGTACTTC. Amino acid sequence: CASSSRDSNYEQYF.

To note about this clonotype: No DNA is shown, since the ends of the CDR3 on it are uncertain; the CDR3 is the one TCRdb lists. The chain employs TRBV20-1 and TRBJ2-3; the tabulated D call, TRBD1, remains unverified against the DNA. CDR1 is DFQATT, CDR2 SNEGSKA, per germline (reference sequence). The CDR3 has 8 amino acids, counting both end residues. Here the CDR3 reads CSVGPGSF.

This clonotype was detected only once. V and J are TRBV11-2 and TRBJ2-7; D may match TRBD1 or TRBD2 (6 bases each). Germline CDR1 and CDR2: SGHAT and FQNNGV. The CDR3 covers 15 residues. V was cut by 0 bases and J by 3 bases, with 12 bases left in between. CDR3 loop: CASSLDKGGLYEQYF. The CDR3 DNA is TGTGCCAGCAGCTTAGATAAGGGGGGCCTCTACGAGCAGTACTTC.

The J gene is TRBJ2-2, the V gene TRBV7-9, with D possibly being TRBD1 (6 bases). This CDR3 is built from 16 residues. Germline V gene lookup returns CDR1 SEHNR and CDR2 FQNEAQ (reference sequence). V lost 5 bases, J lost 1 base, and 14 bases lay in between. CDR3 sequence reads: CASSPDGTQNTGELFF. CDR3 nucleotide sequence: TGTGCCAGCAGCCCCGACGGGACACAGAACACCGGGGAGCTGTTTTTT.

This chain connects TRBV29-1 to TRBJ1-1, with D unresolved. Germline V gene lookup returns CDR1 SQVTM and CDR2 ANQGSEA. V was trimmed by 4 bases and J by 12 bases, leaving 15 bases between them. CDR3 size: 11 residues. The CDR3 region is CSVAARTGTFF. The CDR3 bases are TGCAGCGTTGCGGCCAGGACGGGTACTTTCTTT.